One T cell receptor (beta chain) is described in this entry. This clonotype is regarded as medium-sized (0.01 to 0.1%). It has no known antigen specificity. Per-base quality was not reported, and no clone a single base away is much larger than it. The data are from a study. The data were produced on an Illumina MiSeq. TCRdb reanalyzed the raw reads on its own, using fastp at Q25 for trimming and MiXCR for clone calling, and kept in-frame beta chains. Each entry is one CDR3 protein sequence, shown with its most common DNA and genes. Here the sample has 1,500 to 2,000 distinct CDR3 sequences; roughly 7.7% occur a single time. Jointly, the top ten make up about 12% of the sample. From the cysteine up to the phenylalanine, the CDR3 has a length of 16 residues. Only the CDR3 DNA is retained, 48 bases long and in frame from the first base. The germline V gene sets CDR1 to SGHTA and CDR2 to FQGTGA. From V the trimming removes 1 base and from J it removes 6 bases, while the gene matches leave 8 bases of the junction unaccounted for.

This sequence uses TRBV7-3 and TRBJ2-1, and TRBD1 aligns with 8 junction nucleotides. This TCR was recovered from a human donor with rheumatoid arthritis. The source material was CD4+ T cells from peripheral blood. The base sequence is TGTGCCAGCAGCTTAAGGCCCGGACAGGGACCCAATGAGCAGTTCTTC. The encoded protein is CASSLRPGQGPNEQFF. With the rest looked up from the reference TRBV7-3 and TRBJ2-1 genes rather than sequenced, the full variable domain is GAGVSQTPSNKVTEKGKYVELRCDPISGHTALYWYRQSLGQGPEFLIYFQGTGAADDSGLPNDRFFAVRPEGSVSTLKIQRTERGDSAVYLCASSLRPGQGPNEQFFGPGTRLTVL.